This TCR beta chain is drawn from a study of cytomegalovirus exposure and HLA in healthy donors. Study overall: Falling in the Caucasian-associated ancestry cluster were roughly 86% of 300 to 500 genotyped donors.

The CDR3 sequence is 14 residues long. Looked up from germline, CDR1 is MGHRA and CDR2 is YSYEKL. V lost 4 bases, J lost 5 bases, and 3 bases stayed unmatched. The study ran its PCR with 60 Vbeta and 13 Jbeta primers. Clones were sequenced by immunoSEQ multiplex PCR, and TCRdb holds only the in-frame ones, with some missing. This specimen shows 200,000 to 250,000 clones; the ten leading clones hold less than 1%. Sequencing used PBMCs. The chain combines TRBV4-1 with TRBJ1-5; TRBD1 agrees at 9 bases. The sequence was collected from a woman in her 30s in good health and CMV-seropositive. The CDR3 sequence is CASSRTGVDQPQHF. CDR3 in DNA: TGCGCCAGCAGCCGGACAGGGGTAGATCAGCCCCAGCATTTT.